This T cell receptor beta chain was recorded in a study of blood T cell repertoires in COVID-19. Study as a whole: Material from acute and convalescent COVID-19 was sourced from the United States, Italy and Spain. Sources were T cells, B-cell-depleted T cells, or PBMCs; the material itself was cDNA or gDNA.

Repertoires were generated with immunoSEQ multiplex PCR, while TCRdb's copy carries only in-frame clones and drops some. The profile covers roughly 60,000 clones, with about 80% appearing a single time and 3.5% to 4% taken by the ten largest. The CDR3 totals 12 residues. Germline CDR1 and CDR2: LGHDT and YNNKEL (reference sequence). Trimming took 4 bases from V and 11 from J, leaving 12 bases between them. The receptor was derived from a woman of 80 years or more with acute or convalescent COVID-19. V usage is TRBV3-1 (or the pseudogene TRBV3-2) and J usage is TRBJ1-5; TRBD1 is a possible D gene (6 bases). The sample comprised peripheral blood. CDR3: CASSLLQGTQHF. CDR3 DNA: TGTGCCAGCAGCCTGTTACAGGGAACCCAGCATTTT.